The rows below give T cell receptor beta chains drawn from one sample of a study of T cell repertoires in cytomegalovirus infection. One entry per CDR3 protein results from TCRdb running MiXCR on the reads. This sample has more than 150,000 distinct CDR3 sequences; roughly a fifth occur once, and the top ten carry just under 3%. Sequenced input: PBMCs. The receptors were gathered from a human donor in good health (CMV status not recorded). Some clones in this sample may be carry-over from other donors' samples. Both conserved end residues are part of each CDR3. The D gene is left open where the match is weak. Clone size, where shown, is once, few, many, or a class for clones that have expanded.

CDR3 DNA,CDR3 protein,J gene,V gene,D gene,CDR3 length,clone size
TGTGCCAGCTCAAACGTTCGCGGACAGGGGATTAATGAGCAGTTCTTC,CASSNVRGQGINEQFF,TRBJ2-1,TRBV18,TRBD1,16,NA
TGTGCCAGCAGCGCCGACAGGGGGGATCAGCCCCAGCATTTT,CASSADRGDQPQHF,TRBJ1-5,TRBV7-9,TRBD1,14,few
TGTGCCAGCAGCTCCTCAGCGGGGAACACTGAAGCTTTCTTT,CASSSSAGNTEAFF,TRBJ1-1,TRBV11-2,NA,14,few
TGTGCCAGCAGCTTTTTTCCCCGGCAAACCCAGTACTTC,CASSFFPRQTQYF,TRBJ2-5,TRBV7-2,NA,13,few
TGTGCCAGCAGTCTCCGAAAGACTAGCGGGCCCTCGGCCTTCTACGAGCAGTACTTC,CASSLRKTSGPSAFYEQYF,TRBJ2-7,TRBV27,TRBD2,19,many
TGTGCCAGCAGACAATTCGGGGAGCTGTTTTTT,CASRQFGELFF,TRBJ2-2,TRBV7-2,NA,11,many
TGTGCCAGTAGTACTTTCGGGACCCGGGCCGGCAATCAGCCCCAGCATTTT,CASSTFGTRAGNQPQHF,TRBJ1-5,TRBV19,NA,17,few
TGTGCCAGCAATCCCCACGGCACCGGGGAGCTGTTTTTT,CASNPHGTGELFF,TRBJ2-2,TRBV12-3/TRBV12-4,NA,13,many
TGTGCCAGCAGTTACTCGATCAAAGGGAAACCAGGGGTAAGCACTGAAGCTTTCTTT,CASSYSIKGKPGVSTEAFF,TRBJ1-1,TRBV6-6,NA,19,once
TGTGCCAGCAGCCGACGGGGGGTTGGACTAGCGGGAGTTGGAGATACGCAGTATTTT,CASSRRGVGLAGVGDTQYF,TRBJ2-3,TRBV27,TRBD2,19,NA
TGTGCCAGCAGCCTCGGGGGACACTTTTCCCAGCCCCAGCATTTT,CASSLGGHFSQPQHF,TRBJ1-5,TRBV7-2,NA,15,many
TGCGCCAGCAGTGACAGGGATAACTATGGCTACACCTTC,CASSDRDNYGYTF,TRBJ1-2,TRBV10-2,NA,13,NA
TGCGCCAGCAGCTTGGCCCTGGACATGGTGGCCACTGAAGCTTTCTTT,CASSLALDMVATEAFF,TRBJ1-1,TRBV5-1,NA,16,NA
TGTGCCAGCAGCGCCCCCGGGACCCAAGAGACCCAGTACTTC,CASSAPGTQETQYF,TRBJ2-5,TRBV5-4,NA,14,NA
TGTGCCAGCAGCGACTTTCAGGGGGCGGGCTATGGCTACACCTTC,CASSDFQGAGYGYTF,TRBJ1-2,TRBV7-2,TRBD1,15,many
TGTGCCAGCGTAAAAGCGGGGGGGCAGACTGAAGCTTTCTTT,CASVKAGGQTEAFF,TRBJ1-1,TRBV7-9,NA,14,NA
TGTGCCAGCAGCTCCGGAGAACTTGTGAACACTGAAGCTTTCTTT,CASSSGELVNTEAFF,TRBJ1-1,TRBV7-2,NA,15,many